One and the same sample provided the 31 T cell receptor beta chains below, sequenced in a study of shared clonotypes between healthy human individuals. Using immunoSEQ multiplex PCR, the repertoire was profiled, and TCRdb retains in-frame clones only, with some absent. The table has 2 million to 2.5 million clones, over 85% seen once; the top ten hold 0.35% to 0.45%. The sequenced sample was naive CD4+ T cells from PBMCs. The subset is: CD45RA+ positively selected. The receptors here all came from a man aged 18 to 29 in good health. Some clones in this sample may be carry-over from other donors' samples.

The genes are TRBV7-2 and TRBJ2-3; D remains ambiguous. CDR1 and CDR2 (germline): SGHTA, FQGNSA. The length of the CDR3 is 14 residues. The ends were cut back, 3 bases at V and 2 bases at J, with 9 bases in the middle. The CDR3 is CASSFEAFTDTQYF. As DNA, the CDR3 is TGTGCCAGCAGCTTTGAAGCGTTCACAGATACGCAGTATTTT.

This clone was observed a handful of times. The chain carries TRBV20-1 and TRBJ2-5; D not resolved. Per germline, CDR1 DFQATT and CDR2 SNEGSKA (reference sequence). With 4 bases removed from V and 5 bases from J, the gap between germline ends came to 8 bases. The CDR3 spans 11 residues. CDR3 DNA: TGCAGTGCTAAAGGATCTGAGACCCAGTACTTC. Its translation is CSAKGSETQYF.

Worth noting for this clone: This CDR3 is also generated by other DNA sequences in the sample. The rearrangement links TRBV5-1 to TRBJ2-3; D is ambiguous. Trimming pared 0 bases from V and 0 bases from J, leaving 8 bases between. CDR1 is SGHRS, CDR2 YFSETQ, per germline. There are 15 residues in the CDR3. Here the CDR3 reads CASSLAQSSTDTQYF. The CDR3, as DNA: TGCGCCAGCAGCTTGGCTCAGTCTAGCACAGATACGCAGTATTTT.

CDR3 region: CASSPVGPAEAFF. The CDR3 DNA follows: TGTGCCAGCTCACCGGTCGGTCCGGCTGAAGCTTTCTTT. The chain uses TRBV18 and TRBJ1-1; no definite D call. Trimming took off 3 bases at V and 6 bases at J, with 11 bases between the two ends. Looked up from germline, CDR1 is KGHSH and CDR2 is LQKENI. This CDR3 is built from 13 residues.

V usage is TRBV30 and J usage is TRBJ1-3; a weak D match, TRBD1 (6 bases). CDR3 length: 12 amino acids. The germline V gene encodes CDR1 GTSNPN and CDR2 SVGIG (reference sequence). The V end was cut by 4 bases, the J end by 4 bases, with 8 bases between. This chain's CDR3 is CAWTGEGNTIYF. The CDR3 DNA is TGTGCCTGGACAGGGGAGGGAAACACCATATATTTT. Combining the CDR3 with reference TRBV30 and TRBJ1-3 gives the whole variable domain SQTIHQWPATLVQPVGSPLSLECTVEGTSNPNLYWYRQAAGRGLQLLFYSVGIGQISSEVPQNLSASRPQDRQFILSSKKLLLSDSGFYLCAWTGEGNTIYFGEGSWLTVV.

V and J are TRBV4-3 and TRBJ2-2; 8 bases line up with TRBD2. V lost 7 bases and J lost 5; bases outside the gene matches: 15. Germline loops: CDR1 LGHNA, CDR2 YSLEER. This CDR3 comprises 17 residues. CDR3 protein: CASIPLSAGALTGELFF. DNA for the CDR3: TGCGCCAGCATCCCCCTTTCAGCGGGGGCCCTAACCGGGGAGCTGTTTTTT.

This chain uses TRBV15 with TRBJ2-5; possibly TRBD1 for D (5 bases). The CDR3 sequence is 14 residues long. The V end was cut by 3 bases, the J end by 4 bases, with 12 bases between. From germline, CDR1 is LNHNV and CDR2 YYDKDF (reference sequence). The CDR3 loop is CATSRRDSAETQYF. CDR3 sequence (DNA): TGTGCCACCAGCAGGAGAGACAGCGCAGAGACCCAGTACTTC.

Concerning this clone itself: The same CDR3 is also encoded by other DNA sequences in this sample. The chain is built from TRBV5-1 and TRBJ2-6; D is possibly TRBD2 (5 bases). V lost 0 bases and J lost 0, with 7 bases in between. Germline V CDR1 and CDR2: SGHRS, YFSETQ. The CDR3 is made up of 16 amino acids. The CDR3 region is CASSLGESSGANVLTF. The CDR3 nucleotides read TGCGCCAGCAGCTTGGGGGAGAGCTCTGGGGCCAACGTCCTGACTTTC.

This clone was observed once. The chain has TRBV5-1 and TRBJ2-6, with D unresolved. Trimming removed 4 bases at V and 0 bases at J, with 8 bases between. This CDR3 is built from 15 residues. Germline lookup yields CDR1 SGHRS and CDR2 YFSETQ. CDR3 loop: CASSTDGSGANVLTF. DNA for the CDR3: TGCGCCAGCAGCACAGACGGCTCTGGGGCCAACGTCCTGACTTTC. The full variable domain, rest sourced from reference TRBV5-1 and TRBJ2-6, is KAGVTQTPRYLIKTRGQQVTLSCSPISGHRSVSWYQQTPGQGLQFLFEYFSETQRNKGNFPGRFSGRQFSNSRSEMNVSTLELGDSALYLCASSTDGSGANVLTFGAGSRLTVL.

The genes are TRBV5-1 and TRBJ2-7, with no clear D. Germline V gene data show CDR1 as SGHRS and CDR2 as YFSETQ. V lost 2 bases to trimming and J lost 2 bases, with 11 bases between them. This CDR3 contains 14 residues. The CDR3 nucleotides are TGCGCCAGCAGCTTTCAATACAATACCTACGAGCAGTACTTC. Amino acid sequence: CASSFQYNTYEQYF.

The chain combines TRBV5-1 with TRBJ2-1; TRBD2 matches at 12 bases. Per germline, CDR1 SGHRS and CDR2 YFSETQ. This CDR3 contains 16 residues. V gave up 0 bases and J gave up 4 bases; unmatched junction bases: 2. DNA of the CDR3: TGCGCCAGCAGCTTGGCGACTAGCGGGGGTTACAATGAGCAGTTCTTC. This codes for CASSLATSGGYNEQFF.

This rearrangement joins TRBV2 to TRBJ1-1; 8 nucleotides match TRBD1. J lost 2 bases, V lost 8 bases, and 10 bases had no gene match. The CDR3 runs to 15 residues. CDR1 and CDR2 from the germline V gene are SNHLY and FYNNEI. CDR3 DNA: TGTGCCAGCGGCGCAACGCAGGGGGCAAACACTGAAGCTTTCTTT. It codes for CASGATQGANTEAFF.

DNA of the CDR3: TGTGCCAGCAGTCCAGCCGGGACAGGTATCACAGATACGCAGTATTTT. This codes for CASSPAGTGITDTQYF. The chain combines TRBV28 with TRBJ2-3; 8 bases are shared with TRBD1. This CDR3 has 16 residues. J gave up 2 bases and V 5 bases, and 9 bases lay outside the gene matches. The germline V gene encodes CDR1 MDHEN and CDR2 SYDVKM. Full variable domain (remainder filled in from reference TRBV28 and TRBJ2-3): DVKVTQSSRYLVKRTGEKVFLECVQDMDHENMFWYRQDPGLGLRLIYFSYDVKMKEKGDIPEGYSVSREKKERFSLILESASTNQTSMYLCASSPAGTGITDTQYFGPGTRLTVL.

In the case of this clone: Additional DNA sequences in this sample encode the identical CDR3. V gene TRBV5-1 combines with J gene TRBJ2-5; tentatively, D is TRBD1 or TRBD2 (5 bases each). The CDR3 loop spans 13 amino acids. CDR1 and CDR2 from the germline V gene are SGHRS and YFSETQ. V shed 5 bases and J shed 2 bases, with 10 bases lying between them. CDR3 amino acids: CASSSGLQETQYF. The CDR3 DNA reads TGCGCCAGCAGTTCGGGGCTTCAAGAGACCCAGTACTTC.

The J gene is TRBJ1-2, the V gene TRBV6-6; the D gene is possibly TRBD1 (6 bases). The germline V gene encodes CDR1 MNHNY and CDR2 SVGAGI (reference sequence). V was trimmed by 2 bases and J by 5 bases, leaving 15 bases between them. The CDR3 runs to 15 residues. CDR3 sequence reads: CASSYGTGPRYGYTF. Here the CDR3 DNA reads TGTGCCAGCAGTTACGGCACAGGGCCGAGGTATGGCTACACCTTC.

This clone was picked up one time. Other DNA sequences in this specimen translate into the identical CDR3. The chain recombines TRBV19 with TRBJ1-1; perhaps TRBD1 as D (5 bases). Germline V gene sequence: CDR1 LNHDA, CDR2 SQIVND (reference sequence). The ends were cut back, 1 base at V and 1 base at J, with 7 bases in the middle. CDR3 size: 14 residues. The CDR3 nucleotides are TGTGCCAGTAGTATAGGGGGCGGGAACACTGAAGCTTTCTTT. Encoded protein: CASSIGGGNTEAFF.

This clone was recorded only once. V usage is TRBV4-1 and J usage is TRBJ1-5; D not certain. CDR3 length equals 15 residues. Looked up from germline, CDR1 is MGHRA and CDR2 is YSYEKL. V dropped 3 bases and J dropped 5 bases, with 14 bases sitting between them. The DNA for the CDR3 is TGCGCCAGCAGCCAGTGGGCAGGTCGGGATCAGCCCCAGCATTTT. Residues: CASSQWAGRDQPQHF.

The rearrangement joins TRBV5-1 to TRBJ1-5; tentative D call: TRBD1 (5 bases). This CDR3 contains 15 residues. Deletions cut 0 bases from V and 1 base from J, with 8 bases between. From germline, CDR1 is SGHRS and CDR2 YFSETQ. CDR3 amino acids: CASSLATGSNQPQHF. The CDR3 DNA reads TGCGCCAGCAGCTTGGCCACAGGAAGCAATCAGCCCCAGCATTTT.

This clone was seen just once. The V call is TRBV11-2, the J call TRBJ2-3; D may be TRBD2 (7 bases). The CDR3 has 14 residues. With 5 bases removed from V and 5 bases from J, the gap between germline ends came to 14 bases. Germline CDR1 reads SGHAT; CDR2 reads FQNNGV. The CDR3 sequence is CASSVQGGGDTQYF. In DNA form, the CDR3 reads TGTGCCAGCAGCGTACAGGGAGGGGGAGATACGCAGTATTTT.

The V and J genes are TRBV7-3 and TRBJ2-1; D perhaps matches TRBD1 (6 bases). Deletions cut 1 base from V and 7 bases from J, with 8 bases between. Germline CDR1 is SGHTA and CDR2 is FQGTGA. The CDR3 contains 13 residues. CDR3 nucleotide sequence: TGTGCCAGCAGCTTAAATAGGGGGAATGAGCAGTTCTTC. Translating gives CASSLNRGNEQFF.

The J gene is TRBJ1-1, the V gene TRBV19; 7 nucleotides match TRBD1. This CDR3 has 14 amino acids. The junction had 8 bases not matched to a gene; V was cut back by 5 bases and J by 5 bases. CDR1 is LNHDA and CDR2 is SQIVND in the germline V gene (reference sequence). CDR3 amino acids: CASSPVTGSTEAFF. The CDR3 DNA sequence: TGTGCCAGTAGTCCCGTGACAGGGAGTACTGAAGCTTTCTTT. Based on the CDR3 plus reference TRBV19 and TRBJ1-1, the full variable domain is DGGITQSPKYLFRKEGQNVTLSCEQNLNHDAMYWYRQDPGQGLRLIYYSQIVNDFQKGDIAEGYSVSREKKESFPLTVTSAQKNPTAFYLCASSPVTGSTEAFFGQGTRLTVV.

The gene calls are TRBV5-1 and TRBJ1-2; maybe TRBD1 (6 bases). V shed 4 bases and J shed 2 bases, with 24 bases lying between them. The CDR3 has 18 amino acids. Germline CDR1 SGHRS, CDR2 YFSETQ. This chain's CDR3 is CASSPSYRAIQVNYGYTF. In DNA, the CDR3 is TGCGCCAGCAGCCCGTCGTACAGGGCTATACAAGTGAACTATGGCTACACCTTC. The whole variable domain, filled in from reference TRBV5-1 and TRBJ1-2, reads KAGVTQTPRYLIKTRGQQVTLSCSPISGHRSVSWYQQTPGQGLQFLFEYFSETQRNKGNFPGRFSGRQFSNSRSEMNVSTLELGDSALYLCASSPSYRAIQVNYGYTFGSGTRLTVV.

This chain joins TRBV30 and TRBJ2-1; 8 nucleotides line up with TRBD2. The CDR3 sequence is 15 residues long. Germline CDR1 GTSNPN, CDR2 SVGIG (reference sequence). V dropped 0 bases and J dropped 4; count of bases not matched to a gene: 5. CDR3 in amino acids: CAWSVGSGSYNEQFF. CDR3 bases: TGTGCCTGGAGTGTAGGCAGCGGGAGTTACAATGAGCAGTTCTTC. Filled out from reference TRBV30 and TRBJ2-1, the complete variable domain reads SQTIHQWPATLVQPVGSPLSLECTVEGTSNPNLYWYRQAAGRGLQLLFYSVGIGQISSEVPQNLSASRPQDRQFILSSKKLLLSDSGFYLCAWSVGSGSYNEQFFGPGTRLTVL.

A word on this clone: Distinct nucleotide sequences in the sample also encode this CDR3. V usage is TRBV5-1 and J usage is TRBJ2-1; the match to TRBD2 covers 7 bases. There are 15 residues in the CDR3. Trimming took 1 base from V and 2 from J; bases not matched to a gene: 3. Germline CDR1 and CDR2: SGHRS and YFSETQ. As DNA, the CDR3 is TGCGCCAGCAGCTTGACTAGCGTGACCTACAATGAGCAGTTCTTC. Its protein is CASSLTSVTYNEQFF.

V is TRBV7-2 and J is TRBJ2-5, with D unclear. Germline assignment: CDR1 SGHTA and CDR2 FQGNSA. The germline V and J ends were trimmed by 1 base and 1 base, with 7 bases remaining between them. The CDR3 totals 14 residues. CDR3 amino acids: CASSLEVSQETQYF. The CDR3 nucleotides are TGTGCCAGCAGCTTAGAAGTCTCCCAAGAGACCCAGTACTTC.

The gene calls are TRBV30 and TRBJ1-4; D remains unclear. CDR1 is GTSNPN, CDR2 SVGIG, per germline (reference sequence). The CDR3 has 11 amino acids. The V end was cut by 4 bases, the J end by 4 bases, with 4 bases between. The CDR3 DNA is TGTGCCTGGACCGGTAATGAAAAACTGTTTTTT. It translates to CAWTGNEKLFF. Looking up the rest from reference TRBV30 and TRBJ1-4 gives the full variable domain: SQTIHQWPATLVQPVGSPLSLECTVEGTSNPNLYWYRQAAGRGLQLLFYSVGIGQISSEVPQNLSASRPQDRQFILSSKKLLLSDSGFYLCAWTGNEKLFFGSGTQLSVL.

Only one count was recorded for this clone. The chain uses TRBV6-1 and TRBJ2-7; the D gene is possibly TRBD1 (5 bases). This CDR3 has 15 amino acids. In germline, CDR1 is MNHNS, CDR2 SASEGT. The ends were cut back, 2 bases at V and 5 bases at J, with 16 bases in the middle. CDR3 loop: CASSEMVGVGNEQYF. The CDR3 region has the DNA TGTGCCAGCAGTGAAATGGTAGGGGTTGGCAACGAGCAGTACTTC.

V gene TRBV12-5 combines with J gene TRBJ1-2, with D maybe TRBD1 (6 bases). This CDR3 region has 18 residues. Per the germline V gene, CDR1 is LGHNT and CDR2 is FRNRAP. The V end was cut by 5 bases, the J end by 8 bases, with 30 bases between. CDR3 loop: CASGRVVPGTKGGRGYTF. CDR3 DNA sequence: TGTGCTAGTGGTCGAGTTGTGCCCGGAACCAAAGGGGGGAGGGGCTACACCTTC.

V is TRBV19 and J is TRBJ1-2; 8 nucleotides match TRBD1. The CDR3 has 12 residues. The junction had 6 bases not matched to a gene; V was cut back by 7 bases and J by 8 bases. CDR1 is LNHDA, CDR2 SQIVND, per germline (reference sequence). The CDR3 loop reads CASTTGVGGYTF. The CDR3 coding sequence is TGTGCCAGTACGACAGGGGTGGGAGGCTACACCTTC.

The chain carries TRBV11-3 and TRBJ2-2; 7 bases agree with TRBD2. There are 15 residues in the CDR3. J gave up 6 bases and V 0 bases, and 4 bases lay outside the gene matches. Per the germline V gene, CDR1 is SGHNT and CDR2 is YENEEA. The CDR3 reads CASSLDGLVAGELFF. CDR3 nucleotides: TGTGCCAGCAGCTTAGACGGACTAGTCGCCGGGGAGCTGTTTTTT.

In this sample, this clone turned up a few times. The CDR3 is CASSRGQRPQHF. The CDR3, as DNA: TGTGCCAGCAGTCGGGGACAGAGGCCCCAGCATTTT. The genes are TRBV28 and TRBJ1-5; TRBD1 matches 7 bases. The V gene end was trimmed by 5 bases and the J gene end by 9 bases; junction bases not matched to a gene: 4. This CDR3 contains 12 residues. Germline V gives CDR1 MDHEN, CDR2 SYDVKM.